This T cell receptor (beta chain) was observed in a study of T cells in Graves' hyperthyroidism and ophthalmopathy. Study background: It was at initial diagnosis, before any treatment, that peripheral blood was collected.

Researchers amplified the TCR beta CDR3 regions from RNA transcripts. The HTBI set primed first-round TCR CDR3 RT-PCR. Each CDR3 protein gets one entry after TCRdb re-called the multiplex PCR reads with MiXCR. The sample carries about 380,000 distinct CDR3 sequences, around a sixth recorded once. Study-level results: It was a median about 6 months before onset that the model predicted ophthalmopathy.

The CDR3 consists of 18 residues. This clonotype was seen only a few times. Its antigen is not identified. A read error may produce the germline difference seen at one junction end. The sequencing sample was made of blood. The rearrangement links TRBV6-7 to TRBJ2-7; 11 bases line up with TRBD1. Being an ORF, TRBV6-7 has a function that is uncertain. This sequence originates from a young man with Graves' ophthalmopathy. CDR3 residues: CASSDSVDRGRLVDEQYF. The CDR3 bases are TGTGCCAGCAGTGACTCGGTGGACAGGGGGCGTCTCGTCGATGAGCAGTACTTC.